The present T cell receptor beta chain was sequenced within a study of neoadjuvant anti-PD-1 for oral cavity cancer. Looking at the study overall: Before surgery, most patients got three to four biweekly 3 mg/kg nivolumab doses.

Patients were newly diagnosed with stage II-IVA oral cavity squamous cell carcinoma without prior systemic or radiation treatment. V was trimmed by 5 bases and J by 7 bases, leaving 14 bases between them. The CDR3 covers 13 residues. Germline values: CDR1 SGHVS, CDR2 FNYEAQ. TCRdb's table, derived via immunoSEQ multiplex PCR, lists solely in-frame clones and lacks some. The data show 17,000 or so clones, roughly 72% seen once. The source is a person aged 35 to 85 with oral cavity squamous cell carcinoma. The chain joins TRBV7-6 to TRBJ1-2; perhaps TRBD1 as D (6 bases). The sequenced sample was PBMCs, obtained before nivolumab (anti-PD-1) treatment. The CDR3 is CASSGQTGSGYTF. The CDR3 region has the DNA TGTGCCAGCAGCGGTCAAACAGGGAGTGGCTACACCTTC. Complete variable domain (other parts from reference TRBV7-6 and TRBJ1-2): GAGVSQSPRYKVTKRGQDVALRCDPISGHVSLYWYRQALGQGPEFLTYFNYEAQQDKSGLPNDRFSAERPEGSISTLTIQRTEQRDSAMYRCASSGQTGSGYTFGSGTRLTVV.